This T cell receptor beta chain was identified in a study of OX40 agonist ivuxolimab in advanced cancers. Background on the whole study: The costimulatory receptor OX40 (CD134) was targeted by ivuxolimab, a fully human IgG2 agonistic monoclonal antibody. Of the roughly 52 dose-escalation patients, hepatocellular carcinoma was present in 19, melanoma in approximately 15, renal cell carcinoma in 9 and head and neck cancer in 9. Peripheral TCRbeta sequencing aimed to test whether ivuxolimab altered TCR sequence diversity and caused clonal T-cell expansion. Prior anti-PD-1, anti-PD-L1 or anti-CTLA-4 therapy was permitted, and checkpoint inhibitors had been received by around 40% of dose-escalation patients. Partial responses occurred in three dose-escalation patients, of whom one had hepatocellular carcinoma and two had cutaneous melanoma. The dose-escalation cohort was around 83% male with a mean age of roughly 60 years, ranging from roughly 20 to 80. Intravenous ivuxolimab was administered to patients every 2 weeks at six dose levels: 0.01, 0.1, 0.3, 1.5, 3 and 10 mg/kg. The paper reports the monotherapy dose-escalation portion (N ≈ 50 patients) of the phase I ivuxolimab trial.

Patients with autoimmune disease history or receiving systemic immunosuppression were excluded from the trial. Peripheral blood for TCR sequencing was collected from all dose cohorts at baseline, on cycle 4 day 1, and on cycle 7 day 1. Samples were obtained from an open-label, multicenter, first-in-human phase I dose-escalation trial of ivuxolimab. Adults with locally advanced or metastatic melanoma, renal cell carcinoma, hepatocellular carcinoma or head and neck squamous cell carcinoma were enrolled in the trial. Before TCR sequencing, CD4+ T cells and CD8+ T cells from peripheral blood were sorted into separate populations. Here is what the overall study found, with its caveats: On average, CD8+ T cells showed more expanded clones than CD4+ T cells after ivuxolimab. Antigen specificity was not determined for the clonally expanded peripheral T cells. Low levels of normalized T-cell clonal expansion were also shown by some nonresponding patients. At doses of 0.1 to 3.0 mg/kg, clonal expansion of both CD4+ and CD8+ blood T cells was observed from baseline to week 6. In the 0.1-3.0 mg/kg groups, partial responders had among the lowest normalized peripheral clonal expansion, particularly in CD8+ T cells.

Genomic DNA was extracted from sorted cells for sequencing of the TCRbeta CDR3 region. The immunoSEQ Assay was used to sequence the TCRbeta CDR3 regions. What TCRdb holds here is the immuneACCESS table cut down to in-frame rearrangements. Part of the clones is not present; checked against another copy, under half of the missing clones reflect an unresolved V gene, and the others are unexplained. Within this sample are tens of thousands of clones, with roughly 94% of them counted one time only. Roughly a tenth of the sample is in the top ten clones. Concerning this clone: This receptor's antigen is unknown. Base qualities were left out, and no much larger clone turns up one base away.

In the germline V gene, CDR1 corresponds to MDHEN and CDR2 to SYDVKM. From cysteine to phenylalanine, the CDR3 is 14 amino acids long. This entry keeps only the CDR3 DNA: 42 bases, framed from base 1. V drops 5 bases and J drops 5 bases, leaving 15 bases in between. Sequenced here: CD4+ or CD8+ T cells sorted from blood, sampled in a trial of the OX40 agonist ivuxolimab. The chain is assembled from TRBV28 and TRBJ2-5; a tentative D call is TRBD2 (5 bases match). The sequence came from an adult with an advanced solid tumor such as melanoma, head and neck, liver or kidney cancer. This receptor has the CDR3 CASSPPRGLETQYF. The DNA sequence reads TGTGCCAGCAGTCCTCCAAGAGGGTTGGAGACCCAGTACTTC.